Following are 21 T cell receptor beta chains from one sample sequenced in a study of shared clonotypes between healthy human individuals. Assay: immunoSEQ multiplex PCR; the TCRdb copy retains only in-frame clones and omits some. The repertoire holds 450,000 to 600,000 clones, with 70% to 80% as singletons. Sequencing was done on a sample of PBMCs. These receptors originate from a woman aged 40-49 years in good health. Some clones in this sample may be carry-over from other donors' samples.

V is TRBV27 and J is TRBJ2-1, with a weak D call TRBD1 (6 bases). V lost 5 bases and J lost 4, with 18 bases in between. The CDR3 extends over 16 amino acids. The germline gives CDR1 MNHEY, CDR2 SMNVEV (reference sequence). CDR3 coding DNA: TGTGCCAGCAGTCTTTATAGAGGGACAAGGTACAATGAGCAGTTCTTC. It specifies CASSLYRGTRYNEQFF.

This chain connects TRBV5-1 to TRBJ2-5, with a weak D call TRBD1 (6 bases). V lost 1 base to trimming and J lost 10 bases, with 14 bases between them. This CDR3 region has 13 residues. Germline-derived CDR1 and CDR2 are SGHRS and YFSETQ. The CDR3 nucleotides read TGCGCCAGCAGCTTGAGGCAGGGGTGGTTCCAGTACTTC. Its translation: CASSLRQGWFQYF.

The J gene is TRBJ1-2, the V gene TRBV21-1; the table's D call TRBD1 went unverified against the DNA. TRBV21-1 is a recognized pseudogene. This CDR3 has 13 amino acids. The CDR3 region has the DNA TGTGCCAGCAGCCCGGACACGAAGTATGGCTACACCTTC. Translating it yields CASSPDTKYGYTF.

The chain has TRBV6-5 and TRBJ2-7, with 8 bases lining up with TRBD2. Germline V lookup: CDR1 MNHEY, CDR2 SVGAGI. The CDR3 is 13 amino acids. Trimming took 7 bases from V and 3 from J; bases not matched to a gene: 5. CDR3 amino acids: CASKTSENYEQYF. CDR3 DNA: TGTGCCAGCAAGACTAGCGAGAACTACGAGCAGTACTTC.

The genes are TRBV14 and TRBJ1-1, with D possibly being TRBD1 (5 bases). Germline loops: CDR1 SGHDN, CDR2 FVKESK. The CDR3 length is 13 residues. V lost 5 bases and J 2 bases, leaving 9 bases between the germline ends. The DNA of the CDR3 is TGTGCCAGCAGCGTGCAGGGTAACACTGAAGCTTTCTTT. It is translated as CASSVQGNTEAFF. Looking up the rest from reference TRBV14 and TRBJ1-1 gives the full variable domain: EAGVTQFPSHSVIEKGQTVTLRCDPISGHDNLYWYRRVMGKEIKFLLHFVKESKQDESGMPNNRFLAERTGGTYSTLKVQPAELEDSGVYFCASSVQGNTEAFFGQGTRLTVV.

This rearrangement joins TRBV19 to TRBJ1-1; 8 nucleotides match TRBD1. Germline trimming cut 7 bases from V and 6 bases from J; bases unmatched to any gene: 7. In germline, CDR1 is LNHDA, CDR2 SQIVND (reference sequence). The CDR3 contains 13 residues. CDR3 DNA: TGTGCCAGTATTCAGGGGGCGGCGGCTGAAGCTTTCTTT. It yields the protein CASIQGAAAEAFF.

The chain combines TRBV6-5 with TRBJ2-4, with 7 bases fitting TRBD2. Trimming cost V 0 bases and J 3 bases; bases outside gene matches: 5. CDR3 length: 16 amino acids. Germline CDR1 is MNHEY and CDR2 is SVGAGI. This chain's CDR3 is CASSYSGGSGKNIQYF. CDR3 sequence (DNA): TGTGCCAGCAGTTACTCGGGGGGGAGTGGCAAAAACATTCAGTACTTC.

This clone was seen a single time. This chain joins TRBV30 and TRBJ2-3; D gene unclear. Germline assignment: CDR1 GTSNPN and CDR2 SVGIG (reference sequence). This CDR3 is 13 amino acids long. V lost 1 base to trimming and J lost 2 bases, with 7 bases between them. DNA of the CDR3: TGTGCCTGGAGTGGAGTCCTCACAGATACGCAGTATTTT. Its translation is CAWSGVLTDTQYF.

In DNA, the CDR3 is TGTGCCAGTAGTAAGGTCGGTGTAGGATACAATGAGCAGTTCTTC. Its protein is CASSKVGVGYNEQFF. The V gene is TRBV19, the J gene TRBJ2-1, with D uncertain. V lost 4 bases and J lost 4, with 14 bases in between. The CDR3 length is 15 residues. Germline CDR1 is LNHDA and CDR2 is SQIVND (reference sequence). The variable domain in full, with the rest retrieved from reference TRBV19 and TRBJ2-1, is DGGITQSPKYLFRKEGQNVTLSCEQNLNHDAMYWYRQDPGQGLRLIYYSQIVNDFQKGDIAEGYSVSREKKESFPLTVTSAQKNPTAFYLCASSKVGVGYNEQFFGPGTRLTVL.

For the CDR3, the DNA is TGTGCCAGCAGCCCGCCCGGGCCGTGGGCGCAGTACTTC. Translating it yields CASSPPGPWAQYF. The chain carries TRBV7-8 and TRBJ2-7; D not certain. The CDR3 is 13 amino acids. The germline V gene has CDR1 SGHVS and CDR2 FQNEAQ. With 5 bases removed from V and 9 bases from J, the gap between germline ends came to 17 bases.

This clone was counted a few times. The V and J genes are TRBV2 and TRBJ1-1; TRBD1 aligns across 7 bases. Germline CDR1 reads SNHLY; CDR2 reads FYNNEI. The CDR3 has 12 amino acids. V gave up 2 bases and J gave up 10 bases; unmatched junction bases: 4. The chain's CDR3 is CASSEQGEVAFF. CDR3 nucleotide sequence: TGTGCCAGCAGTGAACAGGGGGAAGTAGCTTTCTTT.

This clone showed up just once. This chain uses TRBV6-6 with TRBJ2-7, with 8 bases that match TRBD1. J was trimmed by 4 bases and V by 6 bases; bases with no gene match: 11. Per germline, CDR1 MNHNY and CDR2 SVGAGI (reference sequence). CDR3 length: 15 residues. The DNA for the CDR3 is TGTGCCAGCAGCCCCGCTGGCAGGGGGCCTTACGAGCAGTACTTC. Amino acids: CASSPAGRGPYEQYF.

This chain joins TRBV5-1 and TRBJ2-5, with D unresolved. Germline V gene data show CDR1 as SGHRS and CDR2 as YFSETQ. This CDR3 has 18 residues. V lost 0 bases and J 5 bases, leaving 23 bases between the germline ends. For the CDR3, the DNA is TGCGCCAGCAGCTTGGGGGCGGAGCCCTGGGGTTCGGCGGAGACCCAGTACTTC. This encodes CASSLGAEPWGSAETQYF.

The CDR3, as DNA: TGCGCCAGCAGTCAATCGATCCCGGTTACCTACGAGCAGTACTTC. Its translation: CASSQSIPVTYEQYF. V is TRBV23-1 and J is TRBJ2-7, with D unresolved. TRBV23-1 has ORF status, its function being uncertain. The ends were cut back, 0 bases at V and 2 bases at J, with 11 bases in the middle. This CDR3 spans 15 amino acids.

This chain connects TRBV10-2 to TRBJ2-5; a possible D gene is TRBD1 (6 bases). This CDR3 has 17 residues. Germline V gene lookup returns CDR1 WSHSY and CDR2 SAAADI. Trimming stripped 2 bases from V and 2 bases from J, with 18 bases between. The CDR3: CASSERRGGLGQETQYF. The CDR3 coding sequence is TGCGCCAGCAGTGAGCGCCGTGGGGGCCTTGGGCAAGAGACCCAGTACTTC.

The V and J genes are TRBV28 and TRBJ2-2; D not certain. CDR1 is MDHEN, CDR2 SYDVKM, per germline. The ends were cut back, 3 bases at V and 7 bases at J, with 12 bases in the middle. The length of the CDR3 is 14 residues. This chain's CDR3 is CASSFLKVNGELFF. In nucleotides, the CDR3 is TGTGCCAGCAGTTTTTTAAAGGTGAACGGGGAGCTGTTTTTT.

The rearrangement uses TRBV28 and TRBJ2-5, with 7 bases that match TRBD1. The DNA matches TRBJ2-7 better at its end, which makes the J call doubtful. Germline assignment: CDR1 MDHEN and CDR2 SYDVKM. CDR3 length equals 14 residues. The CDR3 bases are TGTGCCAGCAGGCCGACAGGGTTCACCTACGAGCAGTACTTC. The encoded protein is CASRPTGFTYEQYF.

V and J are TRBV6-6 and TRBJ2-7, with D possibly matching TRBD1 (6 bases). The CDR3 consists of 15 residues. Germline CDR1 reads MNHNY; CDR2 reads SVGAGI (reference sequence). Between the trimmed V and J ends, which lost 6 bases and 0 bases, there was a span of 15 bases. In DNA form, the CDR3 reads TGTGCCAGCAGCGACCAAGGACAGACCTCCTACGAGCAGTACTTC. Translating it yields CASSDQGQTSYEQYF.

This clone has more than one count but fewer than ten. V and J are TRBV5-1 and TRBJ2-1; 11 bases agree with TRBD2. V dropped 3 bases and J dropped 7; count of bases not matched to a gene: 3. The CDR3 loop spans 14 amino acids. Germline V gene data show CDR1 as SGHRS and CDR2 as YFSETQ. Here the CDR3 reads CASSSGLAANEQFF. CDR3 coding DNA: TGCGCCAGCAGCTCGGGACTAGCGGCGAATGAGCAGTTCTTC. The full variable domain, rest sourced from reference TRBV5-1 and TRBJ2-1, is KAGVTQTPRYLIKTRGQQVTLSCSPISGHRSVSWYQQTPGQGLQFLFEYFSETQRNKGNFPGRFSGRQFSNSRSEMNVSTLELGDSALYLCASSSGLAANEQFFGPGTRLTVL.

CDR3 amino acids: CASSYGHSSYNEQFF. The CDR3 DNA sequence: TGTGCCAGCAGTTATGGGCATAGCTCCTACAATGAGCAGTTCTTC. V gene TRBV6-5 combines with J gene TRBJ2-1; D not resolved. This CDR3 has 15 residues. Per the germline V gene, CDR1 is MNHEY and CDR2 is SVGAGI. V was cut by 3 bases and J by 0 bases, with 9 bases left in between.

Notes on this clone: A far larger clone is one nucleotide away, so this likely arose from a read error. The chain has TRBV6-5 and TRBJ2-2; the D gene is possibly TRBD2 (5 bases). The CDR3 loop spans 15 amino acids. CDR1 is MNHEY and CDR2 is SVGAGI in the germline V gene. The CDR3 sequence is CASSIRTANTGELLF. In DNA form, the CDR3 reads TGTGCCAGCAGTATCCGGACTGCGAACACCGGGGAGCTGCTTTTT.